These T cell receptor beta chains were read from a single sample in a study of technical replicates of blood from a few donors. Some clones are missing from TCRdb's copy, which holds only in-frame ones; the method was immunoSEQ multiplex PCR. Among tens of thousands of clones listed, just under 95% were seen once. The specimen sequenced was T cells isolated from PBMCs. The origin of the receptors is a human donor in good health. Both conserved end residues are part of each CDR3. A D gene is named only where the DNA matches it firmly. Expanded clones get a size class; other rows say once, few or many, or leave the size out.

clone_size: -
d_call: -
j_call: TRBJ1-3
v_call: TRBV7-9
cdr3_aa: CASSLSTNAGNTIYF
cdr3_nt: TGTGCCAGCAGCTTATCTACGAATGCTGGAAACACCATATATTTT

clone_size: -
d_call: TRBD2
j_call: TRBJ2-7
v_call: TRBV7-2
cdr3_aa: CASSLGRARREADYEQYF
cdr3_nt: TGTGCCAGCAGCTTAGGGAGAGCCCGGCGGGAGGCAGACTACGAGCAGTACTTC

clone_size: -
d_call: TRBD1
j_call: TRBJ1-1
v_call: TRBV4-1
cdr3_aa: CASSQWTGVNTEAFF
cdr3_nt: TGCGCCAGCAGCCAGTGGACAGGGGTGAACACTGAAGCTTTCTTT

clone_size: few
d_call: TRBD1
j_call: TRBJ1-2
v_call: TRBV6-1
cdr3_aa: CASSQDRDYGYTF
cdr3_nt: TGTGCCAGCAGTCAGGACAGGGACTATGGCTACACCTTC

clone_size: -
d_call: TRBD2
j_call: TRBJ2-7
v_call: TRBV5-1
cdr3_aa: CASSLEAGVLYEQYF
cdr3_nt: TGCGCCAGCAGCTTGGAAGCGGGAGTATTGTACGAGCAGTACTTC

clone_size: -
d_call: TRBD1
j_call: TRBJ2-1
v_call: TRBV7-2
cdr3_aa: CASSFGTGPNEQFF
cdr3_nt: TGTGCCAGCAGCTTCGGGACAGGGCCTAATGAGCAGTTCTTC

clone_size: -
d_call: -
j_call: TRBJ2-6
v_call: TRBV29-1
cdr3_aa: CSVQGSSGANVLTF
cdr3_nt: TGCAGCGTTCAGGGTAGCTCTGGGGCCAACGTCCTGACTTTC

clone_size: -
d_call: -
j_call: TRBJ1-2
v_call: TRBV7-9
cdr3_aa: CASSLTGLDYGYTF
cdr3_nt: TGTGCCAGCAGCTTAACAGGTTTGGACTATGGCTACACCTTC

clone_size: few
d_call: -
j_call: TRBJ2-3
v_call: TRBV5-5
cdr3_aa: CASSLDLYTDTQYF
cdr3_nt: TGTGCCAGCAGCTTGGATCTATACACAGATACGCAGTATTTT

clone_size: -
d_call: TRBD1
j_call: TRBJ1-5
v_call: TRBV19
cdr3_aa: CASSYDRGNQPQHF
cdr3_nt: TGTGCCAGTAGTTACGACAGGGGCAATCAGCCCCAGCATTTT

clone_size: -
d_call: TRBD2
j_call: TRBJ2-7
v_call: TRBV4-3
cdr3_aa: CASSQGSLLAGGGKQYF
cdr3_nt: TGCGCCAGCAGCCAAGGGAGTCTACTAGCGGGAGGGGGAAAGCAGTACTTC

clone_size: few
d_call: TRBD1
j_call: TRBJ1-1
v_call: TRBV4-2
cdr3_aa: CASSQGRTGVNTEAFF
cdr3_nt: TGTGCCAGCAGCCAAGGTCGGACAGGTGTGAACACTGAAGCTTTCTTT

clone_size: -
d_call: -
j_call: TRBJ2-5
v_call: TRBV7-9
cdr3_aa: CASSAHLPTPQETQYF
cdr3_nt: TGTGCCAGCAGCGCACATCTGCCCACACCCCAAGAGACCCAGTACTTC

clone_size: once
d_call: -
j_call: TRBJ1-1
v_call: TRBV7-8
cdr3_aa: CASSLYPEMNTEAFF
cdr3_nt: TGTGCCAGCAGCTTATATCCCGAGATGAACACTGAAGCTTTCTTT

clone_size: few
d_call: TRBD2
j_call: TRBJ2-1
v_call: TRBV6-4
cdr3_aa: CASSPQTSGSGDEQFF
cdr3_nt: TGTGCCAGCAGCCCCCAGACTAGCGGGAGTGGTGATGAGCAGTTCTTC

clone_size: -
d_call: TRBD2
j_call: TRBJ2-1
v_call: TRBV11-2
cdr3_aa: CASSLVESGRAYNEQFF
cdr3_nt: TGTGCCAGCAGCTTAGTAGAGAGCGGGAGGGCCTACAATGAGCAGTTCTTC

clone_size: -
d_call: -
j_call: TRBJ1-2
v_call: TRBV9
cdr3_aa: CASSVDPGSYGYTF
cdr3_nt: TGTGCCAGCAGCGTAGATCCGGGATCCTATGGCTACACCTTC

clone_size: -
d_call: TRBD2
j_call: TRBJ2-1
v_call: TRBV30
cdr3_aa: CAWIFAGGGEQFF
cdr3_nt: TGTGCCTGGATATTCGCGGGAGGAGGTGAGCAGTTCTTC

clone_size: -
d_call: TRBD2
j_call: TRBJ2-1
v_call: TRBV9
cdr3_aa: CASSEGGLAGYNEQFF
cdr3_nt: TGTGCCAGCAGCGAGGGGGGGCTAGCGGGGTACAATGAGCAGTTCTTC

clone_size: -
d_call: -
j_call: TRBJ1-2
v_call: TRBV4-3
cdr3_aa: CASSQAQGNGYTF
cdr3_nt: TGCGCCAGCAGCCAAGCCCAGGGAAATGGCTACACCTTC

clone_size: -
d_call: TRBD1
j_call: TRBJ2-5
v_call: TRBV25-1
cdr3_aa: CASRGDRGETQYF
cdr3_nt: TGTGCCAGCAGGGGGGACAGGGGGGAGACCCAGTACTTC

clone_size: -
d_call: TRBD1
j_call: TRBJ1-2
v_call: TRBV4-1
cdr3_aa: CASSQSDRGNYGYTF
cdr3_nt: TGCGCCAGCAGCCAATCCGACAGGGGGAACTATGGCTACACCTTC

clone_size: -
d_call: -
j_call: TRBJ1-1
v_call: TRBV18
cdr3_aa: CASSPRGMGTEAFF
cdr3_nt: TGTGCCAGCTCACCAAGGGGAATGGGCACTGAAGCTTTCTTT

clone_size: -
d_call: TRBD1
j_call: TRBJ1-1
v_call: TRBV19
cdr3_aa: CASSKGQGGGYTEAFF
cdr3_nt: TGTGCCAGTAGTAAAGGACAGGGTGGGGGATACACTGAAGCTTTCTTT

clone_size: -
d_call: -
j_call: TRBJ2-3
v_call: TRBV5-6
cdr3_aa: CASLGARSTDTQYF
cdr3_nt: TGTGCCAGCTTGGGGGCTAGAAGCACAGATACGCAGTATTTT

clone_size: -
d_call: -
j_call: TRBJ1-3
v_call: TRBV4-3
cdr3_aa: CASRTYRSSGNTIYF
cdr3_nt: TGCGCCAGCAGAACCTACAGGAGCTCTGGAAACACCATATATTTT

clone_size: -
d_call: -
j_call: TRBJ2-3
v_call: TRBV12-2
cdr3_aa: CASRLFPLAGGPDTQYF
cdr3_nt: TGTGCAAGTCGCTTATTCCCACTAGCGGGAGGGCCGGATACGCAGTATTTT

clone_size: -
d_call: TRBD2
j_call: TRBJ2-5
v_call: TRBV11-2
cdr3_aa: CASSASGISQETQYF
cdr3_nt: TGTGCCAGCAGCGCTAGCGGGATTTCACAAGAGACCCAGTACTTC

clone_size: -
d_call: -
j_call: TRBJ2-3
v_call: TRBV6-5
cdr3_aa: CASSFGAGYGDTQYF
cdr3_nt: TGTGCCAGCAGTTTCGGCGCGGGATATGGAGATACGCAGTATTTT

clone_size: -
d_call: -
j_call: TRBJ1-1
v_call: TRBV6-1
cdr3_aa: CASLRGTEAFF
cdr3_nt: TGTGCCAGCCTCCGGGGCACTGAAGCTTTCTTT

clone_size: -
d_call: -
j_call: TRBJ2-3
v_call: TRBV6-5
cdr3_aa: CASSYSGADTQYF
cdr3_nt: TGTGCCAGCAGTTACTCAGGGGCTGATACGCAGTATTTT

clone_size: -
d_call: -
j_call: TRBJ1-2
v_call: TRBV5-4
cdr3_aa: CASSLDISNYGYTF
cdr3_nt: TGTGCCAGCAGCTTGGACATTTCCAACTATGGCTACACCTTC

clone_size: -
d_call: -
j_call: TRBJ1-2
v_call: TRBV6-1
cdr3_aa: CASSEGMGAGYTF
cdr3_nt: TGTGCCAGCAGTGAAGGTATGGGGGCTGGCTACACCTTC

clone_size: -
d_call: TRBD2
j_call: TRBJ2-7
v_call: TRBV18
cdr3_aa: CASSPLLAGGFEQYF
cdr3_nt: TGTGCCAGCTCACCATTACTAGCGGGAGGATTCGAGCAGTACTTC

clone_size: -
d_call: -
j_call: TRBJ2-5
v_call: TRBV6-1
cdr3_aa: CASSEVGRSWETQYF
cdr3_nt: TGTGCCAGCAGTGAAGTAGGGAGGTCTTGGGAGACCCAGTACTTC

clone_size: -
d_call: -
j_call: TRBJ2-7
v_call: TRBV25-1
cdr3_aa: CASSGGPRGDEQYF
cdr3_nt: TGTGCCAGCAGTGGGGGACCACGCGGGGACGAGCAGTACTTC

clone_size: -
d_call: TRBD2
j_call: TRBJ2-1
v_call: TRBV2
cdr3_aa: CASRDPTSGSLFNEQFF
cdr3_nt: TGTGCCAGCAGGGACCCGACTAGCGGGAGTCTCTTCAATGAGCAGTTCTTC